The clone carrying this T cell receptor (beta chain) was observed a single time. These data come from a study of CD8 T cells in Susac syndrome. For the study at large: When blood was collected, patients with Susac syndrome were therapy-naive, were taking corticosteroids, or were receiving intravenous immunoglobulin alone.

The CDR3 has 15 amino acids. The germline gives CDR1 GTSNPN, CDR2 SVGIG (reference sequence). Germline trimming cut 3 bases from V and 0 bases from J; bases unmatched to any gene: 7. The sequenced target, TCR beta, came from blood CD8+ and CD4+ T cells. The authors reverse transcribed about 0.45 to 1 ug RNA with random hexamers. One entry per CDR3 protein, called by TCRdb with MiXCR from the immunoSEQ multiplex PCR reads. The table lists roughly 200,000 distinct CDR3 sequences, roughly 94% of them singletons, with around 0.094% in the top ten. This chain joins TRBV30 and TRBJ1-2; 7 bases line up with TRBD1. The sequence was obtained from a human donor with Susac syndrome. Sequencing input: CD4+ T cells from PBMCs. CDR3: CAWSLRGRPNYGYTF. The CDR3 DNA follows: TGTGCCTGGAGCCTTAGGGGGCGTCCTAACTATGGCTACACCTTC.